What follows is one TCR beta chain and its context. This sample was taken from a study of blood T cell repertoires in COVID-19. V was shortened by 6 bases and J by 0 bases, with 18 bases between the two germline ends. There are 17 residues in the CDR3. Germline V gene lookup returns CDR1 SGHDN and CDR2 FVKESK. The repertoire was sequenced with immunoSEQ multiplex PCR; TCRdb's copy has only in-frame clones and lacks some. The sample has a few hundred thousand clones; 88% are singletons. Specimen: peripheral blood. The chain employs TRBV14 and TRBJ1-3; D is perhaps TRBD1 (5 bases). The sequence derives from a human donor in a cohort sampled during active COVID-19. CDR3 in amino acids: CASRVGGAGLSGNTIYF. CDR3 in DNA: TGTGCCAGCAGGGTTGGCGGGGCAGGCCTCTCTGGAAACACCATATATTTT. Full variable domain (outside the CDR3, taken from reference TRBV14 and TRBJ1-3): EAGVTQFPSHSVIEKGQTVTLRCDPISGHDNLYWYRRVMGKEIKFLLHFVKESKQDESGMPNNRFLAERTGGTYSTLKVQPAELEDSGVYFCASRVGGAGLSGNTIYFGEGSWLTVV.